This T cell receptor (beta chain) was documented in a study of tumor and adjacent non-tumor tissue in lung cancer. This clonotype was seen a handful of times. The template was RNA from unsorted bulk tissue. The normal lung tissue was taken more than 3 cm from the tumor edge. Newly diagnosed lung cancer patients had thoracic surgery in China, August–late 2014, without prior chemotherapy. The CDR3 length is 13 residues. The germline CDR1 and CDR2 sequences are SQVTM and ANQGSEA. TCRbeta libraries were built with three rounds of nested PCR, modified from ARM-PCR. In TCRdb, the multiplex PCR reads were re-called with MiXCR into one record per CDR3 protein. The sample contains 40,000 to 50,000 distinct CDR3 sequences, 64% of which appear only once.

This sequence was found in a woman aged 70 to 79 with non-small cell lung cancer. The rearrangement links TRBV29-1 to TRBJ2-1; D possibly uses TRBD1 or TRBD2 (5 bases each). The specimen was distant non-tumor lung tissue. The DNA of the CDR3 is TGCAGTGCTGCCGGGACGGTAAACAATGAGCAGTTCTTC. Translation gives CSAAGTVNNEQFF.